The 23 T cell receptor beta chains below were found in one sample sequenced in a study of T cell responses to AZD1222 COVID-19 vaccine. This table comes from immunoSEQ multiplex PCR, and its TCRdb copy is limited to in-frame clones, with some not included. The sample carries 100,000 to 150,000 clones, over 75% recorded once. Here the sequenced sample was peripheral blood, taken on day 0 of AZD1222 vaccination. Source of these receptors: an adult in good health.

The genes are TRBV30 and TRBJ2-7, with TRBD2 identical over 11 bases. The germline V gene has CDR1 GTSNPN and CDR2 SVGIG (reference sequence). The CDR3 spans 15 residues. Losses at the gene ends were 1 base for V and 2 bases for J; bases not matched to a gene: 4. CDR3 sequence (DNA): TGTGCCTGGAGTGCTGGGACTAGCGGAACCTACGAGCAGTACTTC. Amino acid sequence: CAWSAGTSGTYEQYF.

This chain uses TRBV11-2 with TRBJ1-6; tentative D call: TRBD1 (5 bases). The germline CDR1 and CDR2 sequences are SGHAT and FQNNGV. The CDR3 is made up of 15 amino acids. V lost 4 bases and J lost 7, with 14 bases in between. The CDR3 DNA sequence: TGTGCCAGCAGCTCCCAACCTCGACAGAATTCACCCCTCCACTTT. Translated, it gives CASSSQPRQNSPLHF. The full variable domain, rest sourced from reference TRBV11-2 and TRBJ1-6, is EAGVAQSPRYKIIEKRQSVAFWCNPISGHATLYWYQQILGQGPKLLIQFQNNGVVDDSQLPKDRFSAERLKGVDSTLKIQPAKLEDSAVYLCASSSQPRQNSPLHFGNGTRLTVT.

The chain joins TRBV2 to TRBJ2-1, with D maybe TRBD2 (6 bases). The CDR3 consists of 15 residues. Germline V gene sequence: CDR1 SNHLY, CDR2 FYNNEI. The V end was cut by 1 base, the J end by 5 bases, with 12 bases between. The DNA for the CDR3 is TGTGCCAGCAGTGAAGAGTGGGAGGCCCACAATGAGCAGTTCTTC. This sequence encodes CASSEEWEAHNEQFF.

The chain couples TRBV6-5 to TRBJ1-1; tentatively, D is TRBD1 (5 bases). Germline CDR1 is MNHEY and CDR2 is SVGAGI. The CDR3 consists of 15 residues. The germline V and J ends were trimmed by 1 base and 0 bases, with 9 bases remaining between them. CDR3 nucleotides: TGTGCCAGCAGTTACTTGGGGACCCTGAACACTGAAGCTTTCTTT. It specifies CASSYLGTLNTEAFF.

The genes are TRBV19 and TRBJ1-5; 11 bases fit TRBD1. Trimming took 6 bases from V and 5 from J; bases not matched to a gene: 6. This CDR3 is 15 amino acids long. Germline V lookup: CDR1 LNHDA, CDR2 SQIVND (reference sequence). The CDR3 bases are TGTGCCAGTAGCACCGGGACAGGGGGGTATCAGCCCCAGCATTTT. Translating it yields CASSTGTGGYQPQHF.

The chain employs TRBV11-2 and TRBJ2-7; tentatively, D is TRBD1 (6 bases). The CDR3 has 13 amino acids. Trimming stripped 8 bases from V and 7 bases from J, with 18 bases between. Germline V gives CDR1 SGHAT, CDR2 FQNNGV. CDR3 nucleotide sequence: TGTGCCAGCGTAGGGGACACCTTCCGAGAGCAGTACTTC. This translates into CASVGDTFREQYF.

This chain links TRBV7-3 with TRBJ2-1; D is tentatively TRBD1 or TRBD2 (6 bases each). V lost 2 bases and J 9 bases, leaving 17 bases between the germline ends. The CDR3 contains 15 residues. Germline lookup yields CDR1 SGHTA and CDR2 FQGTGA. As DNA, the CDR3 is TGTGCCAGCAGCTTATTCCGGGGGCAGAGTAGTGAGCAGTTCTTC. Residues: CASSLFRGQSSEQFF.

V and J are TRBV18 and TRBJ2-7; 8 positions agree with TRBD1. Germline V lookup: CDR1 KGHSH, CDR2 LQKENI. Trimming took 3 bases from V and 7 from J; bases not matched to a gene: 11. CDR3 length equals 15 residues. For the CDR3, the DNA is TGTGCCAGCTCACCCCCCGGTCAGGGGGCAGGAGAGCAGTACTTC. The encoded protein is CASSPPGQGAGEQYF.

This clone was detected once. The J gene is TRBJ2-1, the V gene TRBV10-1, with 8 bases lining up with TRBD1. Germline CDR1 reads WNHNN; CDR2 reads SYGVQD (reference sequence). The V and J ends lost 5 bases and 8 bases, in that order; junction bases with no gene match: 14. This CDR3 has 16 residues. DNA of the CDR3: TGCGCCAGCAGTAGTCCCGGGACAGGAGGACGCCATGAGCAGTTCTTC. This translates into CASSSPGTGGRHEQFF.

The chain uses TRBV7-8 and TRBJ1-6; D gene uncertain. The CDR3 covers 13 residues. V gave up 5 bases and J gave up 13 bases, with 15 bases separating them. The germline V gene encodes CDR1 SGHVS and CDR2 FQNEAQ. The CDR3 bases are TGTGCCAGCAGCCGTACTGGACCGGGTCCCCTCCACTTT. It is translated as CASSRTGPGPLHF.

The V and J genes are TRBV4-2 and TRBJ1-1, with 7 bases fitting TRBD1. Losses at the gene ends were 0 bases for V and 3 bases for J; bases not matched to a gene: 4. CDR1 and CDR2 from the germline V gene are LGHNA and YNFKEQ. This CDR3 has 15 amino acids. In nucleotides, the CDR3 is TGTGCCAGCAGCCAAGAGATCAGGGGGGACACTGAAGCTTTCTTT. Its translation: CASSQEIRGDTEAFF.

The chain has TRBV2 and TRBJ1-6; TRBD1 agrees at 7 bases. The germline V gene has CDR1 SNHLY and CDR2 FYNNEI. The CDR3 runs 14 residues. V lost 4 bases to trimming and J lost 5 bases; unmatched junction nucleotides: 2. The DNA of the CDR3 is TGTGCCAGCAGTGGACAGGGAGATAATTCACCCCTCCACTTT. Encoded protein: CASSGQGDNSPLHF.

This clone has only one observation. J is TRBJ1-2 and V is TRBV5-6; the D is unclear. This CDR3 has 14 residues. Germline lookup yields CDR1 SGHDT and CDR2 YYEEEE. V gave up 4 bases and J gave up 8 bases, with 18 bases separating them. CDR3 in DNA: TGTGCCAGCAGCCCCAGGCTCCCCAGTGGCGGCTACACCTTC. Translation: CASSPRLPSGGYTF.

V is TRBV6-1 and J is TRBJ1-1, with D perhaps TRBD1 (5 bases). Germline V lookup: CDR1 MNHNS, CDR2 SASEGT. The germline V and J ends were trimmed by 3 bases and 1 base, with 12 bases remaining between them. The CDR3 covers 15 residues. The CDR3 spells CASSDRRRGNTEAFF. CDR3 coding DNA: TGTGCCAGCAGTGATAGGCGGAGGGGGAACACTGAAGCTTTCTTT.

The chain links TRBV3-1 (or the pseudogene TRBV3-2) to TRBJ2-5; maybe TRBD2 (6 bases). The CDR3 spans 14 residues. Per the germline V gene, CDR1 is LGHDT and CDR2 is YNNKEL (reference sequence). Trimming stripped 6 bases from V and 1 base from J, with 12 bases between. The CDR3 nucleotides read TGTGCCAGCAGAGGGCGGGGAGCCCAAGAGACCCAGTACTTC. Residues: CASRGRGAQETQYF.

This chain uses TRBV12-1 with TRBJ1-2. TRBV12-1 is a known pseudogene. This CDR3 comprises 13 residues. CDR3 nucleotides: TGTGCCAGCAGCTTTGGATGCGGGGGTGGCTACACCTTC. Its protein product is CASSFGCGGGYTF.

V is TRBV2 and J is TRBJ2-1; D ambiguous. Germline values: CDR1 SNHLY, CDR2 FYNNEI. The CDR3 spans 13 residues. V gave up 6 bases and J gave up 4 bases, with 10 bases separating them. The CDR3 spells CASSAVQYNEQFF. The CDR3 DNA reads TGTGCCAGCAGCGCGGTGCAGTACAATGAGCAGTTCTTC. The variable domain in full, completed from reference TRBV2 and TRBJ2-1, reads EPEVTQTPSHQVTQMGQEVILRCVPISNHLYFYWYRQILGQKVEFLVSFYNNEISEKSEIFDDQFSVERPDGSNFTLKIRSTKLEDSAMYFCASSAVQYNEQFFGPGTRLTVL.

The V call is TRBV2, the J call TRBJ1-1; D is ambiguous. Trimming pared 6 bases from V and 2 bases from J, leaving 13 bases between. The CDR3 runs to 14 residues. Looked up from germline, CDR1 is SNHLY and CDR2 is FYNNEI. CDR3 coding DNA: TGTGCCAGCAGCGTCGGACGGGGAAACACTGAAGCTTTCTTT. Amino acid sequence: CASSVGRGNTEAFF.

On this clone itself: Additional DNA sequences in this sample encode the identical CDR3. The gene calls are TRBV5-1 and TRBJ1-3, with D possibly matching TRBD1 (5 bases). The CDR3 sequence is 14 residues long. Trimming took off 3 bases at V and 0 bases at J, with 7 bases between the two ends. The germline V gene encodes CDR1 SGHRS and CDR2 YFSETQ. The CDR3 sequence: CASSSDSSGNTIYF. CDR3 bases: TGCGCCAGCAGCTCCGACAGCTCTGGAAACACCATATATTTT.

V and J are TRBV3-1 (or the pseudogene TRBV3-2) and TRBJ2-6; D remains unclear. CDR3 length: 16 residues. The ends were cut back, 1 base at V and 0 bases at J, with 7 bases in the middle. CDR1 LGHDT and CDR2 YNNKEL come from the germline V gene (reference sequence). The DNA for the CDR3 is TGTGCCAGCAGCCAAGCGTTTAGCTCTGGGGCCAACGTCCTGACTTTC. This sequence encodes CASSQAFSSGANVLTF.

This clone appeared a few times. The V gene is TRBV5-1, the J gene TRBJ2-1; 7 bases are shared with TRBD2. Germline V gene data show CDR1 as SGHRS and CDR2 as YFSETQ. Losses at the gene ends were 6 bases for V and 1 base for J; bases not matched to a gene: 7. CDR3 length equals 15 residues. This chain's CDR3 is CASMREAGSYNEQFF. CDR3 nucleotides: TGCGCCAGCATGCGGGAAGCGGGGTCCTACAATGAGCAGTTCTTC.

The count of this clone is one. Other DNA sequences within the sample encode an identical CDR3. The J gene is TRBJ2-3, the V gene TRBV5-1; 13 bases match TRBD2. J gave up 0 bases and V 4 bases, and 2 bases lay outside the gene matches. The V gene's germline CDR1 is SGHRS and CDR2 YFSETQ. The CDR3 totals 16 residues. The DNA for the CDR3 is TGCGCCAGCAGCCCGGGACTAGCGGGAAGCACAGATACGCAGTATTTT. This gives the protein CASSPGLAGSTDTQYF. Variable domain in full (rest from reference TRBV5-1 and TRBJ2-3): KAGVTQTPRYLIKTRGQQVTLSCSPISGHRSVSWYQQTPGQGLQFLFEYFSETQRNKGNFPGRFSGRQFSNSRSEMNVSTLELGDSALYLCASSPGLAGSTDTQYFGPGTRLTVL.

The chain couples TRBV5-1 to TRBJ2-2; D is perhaps TRBD1 (6 bases). In germline, CDR1 is SGHRS, CDR2 YFSETQ. This CDR3 is 14 amino acids long. V lost 0 bases to trimming and J lost 4 bases, with 7 bases between them. The CDR3 DNA reads TGCGCCAGCAGCTTGGGGGGGCGCACCGGGGAGCTGTTTTTT. Amino acid sequence: CASSLGGRTGELFF.